These 2 T cell receptor beta chains originate from one sample sequenced in a study of beta chain features in type 1 diabetes. General study findings and limits: In every one of the four CD4+ subsets, TCRB CDR3s were moderately but significantly shorter in Type 1 diabetes patients.

cDNA synthesis used the whole RNA isolate, giving expressed TCRB sequences. Data came from immunoSEQ multiplex PCR; TCRdb stores just in-frame clones and leaves some out. The sample shows 120,000 or so clones, roughly 17% of them seen only once. No antigen is known for these receptors. The sequenced material came from central memory CD4+ T cells from blood. The receptors originated from a young man with type 1 diabetes.

The rearrangement joins TRBV30 to TRBJ2-1; the D is unclear. With 8 bases removed from V and 9 bases from J, the gap between germline ends came to 20 bases. This CDR3 comprises 13 residues. Germline CDR1 and CDR2: GTSNPN and SVGIG (reference sequence). This CDR3 reads CARRSQGVAEQFF. In DNA, the CDR3 is TGTGCCCGCCGGAGTCAAGGAGTCGCTGAGCAGTTCTTC.

This clone showed up many times. The rearrangement links TRBV19 to TRBJ2-7, with D perhaps matching TRBD2 (5 bases). The germline V gene has CDR1 LNHDA and CDR2 SQIVND (reference sequence). The CDR3 spans 15 residues. The V end was cut by 3 bases, the J end by 0 bases, with 12 bases between. The CDR3 nucleotides are TGTGCCAGTAGTATTGGACTCTTCAGCTCCTACGAGCAGTACTTC. Translation gives CASSIGLFSSYEQYF. Supplemented by reference TRBV19 and TRBJ2-7, the full variable domain reads DGGITQSPKYLFRKEGQNVTLSCEQNLNHDAMYWYRQDPGQGLRLIYYSQIVNDFQKGDIAEGYSVSREKKESFPLTVTSAQKNPTAFYLCASSIGLFSSYEQYFGPGTRLTVT.